Listed below are T cell receptor beta chains from one sample, sequenced in a study of cytomegalovirus exposure and HLA in healthy donors. The repertoire was sequenced with immunoSEQ multiplex PCR; TCRdb's copy has only in-frame clones and lacks some. The sample yields fewer than 200,000 clones, approximately 77% seen once. Sequencing input: PBMCs. These receptors were taken from a male donor in good health and CMV-seronegative. Each CDR3 is given with its conserved first and last residue. The order of the fields is D gene, V gene, J gene, clone size, CDR3 protein, CDR3 DNA. A D gene is named only where the DNA matches it firmly. A row's size may be missing; if present it is once, few, many or a size class.

>TRBD2|TRBV7-3|TRBJ2-3|.
CASSATSGRGDTQYF
TGTGCCAGCAGCGCGACTAGCGGGAGGGGAGATACGCAGTATTTT
>TRBD1|TRBV15|TRBJ2-3|.
CATQGQGFSDTQYF
TGTGCCACACAGGGACAGGGGTTTTCGGATACGCAGTATTTT
>.|TRBV30|TRBJ1-5|once
CAWSGQGYQPQHF
TGTGCCTGGAGTGGGCAGGGATATCAGCCCCAGCATTTT
>TRBD1|TRBV28|TRBJ2-3|.
CASTWGQGATDTQYF
TGTGCCAGCACTTGGGGACAGGGAGCCACAGATACGCAGTATTTT
>TRBD2|TRBV7-3|TRBJ2-1|few
CASSPQGAGGAHEQFF
TGTGCCAGCAGCCCCCAAGGAGCGGGGGGGGCGCATGAGCAGTTCTTC
>.|TRBV14|TRBJ2-1|.
CASSLWHPNRNEQFF
TGTGCCAGCAGCCTCTGGCACCCCAATCGCAATGAGCAGTTCTTC
>.|TRBV29-1|TRBJ2-2|.
CSVDSGGSGELFF
TGCAGCGTTGATAGTGGGGGGTCCGGGGAGCTGTTTTTT
>TRBD1|TRBV11-2|TRBJ2-7|.
CASSLLGRTGFSYEQYF
TGTGCCAGCAGCTTATTAGGACGGACAGGTTTCTCTTACGAGCAGTACTTC
>.|TRBV7-6|TRBJ1-4|few
CASSSFATNEKLFF
TGTGCCAGCAGCTCTTTTGCGACTAATGAAAAACTGTTTTTT
>TRBD1|TRBV30|TRBJ1-2|.
CAWSTGQGTLSDGYTF
TGTGCCTGGAGTACAGGACAGGGTACGCTCAGTGATGGCTACACCTTC
>.|TRBV7-2|TRBJ2-7|.
CASTTSFLGIYEQYF
TGTGCCAGCACAACTAGCTTTCTGGGGATCTACGAGCAGTACTTC
>.|TRBV7-8|TRBJ1-1|.
CASSLKAGTRTEAFF
TGTGCCAGCAGCTTAAAGGCAGGCACAAGGACTGAAGCTTTCTTT
>TRBD2|TRBV5-6|TRBJ2-5|few
CASSSTGHPGLAGDETQYF
TGTGCCAGCAGCTCCACGGGACATCCGGGACTAGCGGGAGATGAGACCCAGTACTTC
>TRBD1|TRBV10-3|TRBJ1-5|.
CATSRTGDNQPQHF
TGTGCCACCTCCCGGACAGGGGACAATCAGCCCCAGCATTTT
>TRBD1|TRBV10-1|TRBJ2-7|.
CASSESGTGLTEQYF
TGCGCCAGCAGTGAGTCCGGGACAGGGCTGACCGAGCAGTACTTC
>.|TRBV6-6|TRBJ1-2|few
CASSYMRGKANYGYTF
TGTGCCAGCAGTTACATGCGGGGAAAAGCTAACTATGGCTACACCTTC
>TRBD2|TRBV2|TRBJ2-3|.
CASRRNSGVGDTQYF
TGTGCCAGCAGGAGGAATAGCGGGGTTGGAGATACGCAGTATTTT
>.|TRBV5-6|TRBJ1-2|once
CASSLTGRVRASYTF
TGTGCCAGCAGCTTGACAGGGAGGGTGCGGGCTAGCTACACCTTC
>.|TRBV15|TRBJ2-7|.
CATSRDRDYSYEQYF
TGTGCCACCAGCAGAGATCGAGACTACTCATACGAGCAGTACTTC
>.|TRBV7-2|TRBJ2-1|.
CASSLASPTSSYNEQFF
TGTGCCAGCAGCTTAGCTAGCCCAACGAGCTCCTACAATGAGCAGTTCTTC
>TRBD1|TRBV19|TRBJ1-5|few
CASTRTGGASQPQHF
TGTGCCAGTACCAGGACAGGGGGCGCATCTCAGCCCCAGCATTTT
>.|TRBV6-5|TRBJ2-5|.
CASSYQPGAKGTQYF
TGTGCCAGCAGTTACCAGCCGGGAGCCAAGGGGACCCAGTACTTC
>TRBD2|TRBV11-2|TRBJ2-1|once
CASSLARTLAGVSYEQFF
TGTGCCAGCAGCCTGGCCCGGACACTAGCGGGAGTTTCCTATGAGCAGTTCTTC
>.|TRBV4-1|TRBJ1-2|.
CASSQPDNHLYGYTF
TGCGCCAGCAGCCAACCTGACAACCATCTCTATGGCTACACCTTC
>.|TRBV28|TRBJ2-5|.
CASSPPPGTGETQYF
TGTGCCAGCAGCCCGCCCCCGGGGACTGGAGAGACCCAGTACTTC
>.|TRBV15|TRBJ2-2|.
CATSRDRGRTGELFF
TGTGCCACCAGCAGAGATCGAGGGAGGACCGGGGAGCTGTTTTTT
>TRBD2|TRBV7-9|TRBJ2-5|.
CSSSFSLSGETQYF
TGTTCCAGCAGCTTTAGCCTTAGCGGGGAGACCCAGTACTTC
>.|TRBV29-1|TRBJ2-5|.
CSVEDRGLGSPQETQYF
TGCAGCGTTGAAGATCGAGGGCTAGGTTCGCCACAAGAGACCCAGTACTTC
>.|TRBV7-9|TRBJ2-5|once
CASSLTNQETQYF
TGTGCCAGCAGCCTGACTAACCAAGAGACCCAGTACTTC
>.|TRBV30|TRBJ2-7|.
CAWSTGHTYEQYF
TGTGCCTGGAGTACGGGACATACCTACGAGCAGTACTTC
>TRBD1|TRBV5-5|TRBJ1-5|once
CASSLGQEYQPQHF
TGTGCCAGCAGCTTAGGACAGGAGTATCAGCCCCAGCATTTT
>.|TRBV10-1|TRBJ2-2|few
CASKGVGRTGELFF
TGCGCCAGCAAAGGGGTTGGAAGGACCGGGGAGCTGTTTTTT
>TRBD2|TRBV7-8|TRBJ2-2|.
CASSLVGWGGTGELFF
TGTGCCAGCAGCTTAGTAGGCTGGGGGGGCACCGGGGAGCTGTTTTTT
>TRBD1|TRBV5-1|TRBJ2-3|.
CASSPIGGQEGDTQYF
TGCGCCAGCAGCCCCATCGGGGGACAGGAGGGGGATACGCAGTATTTT
>TRBD1|TRBV14|TRBJ1-2|.
CASSQGTGGSYGYTF
TGTGCCAGCAGCCAAGGGACAGGGGGGTCGTACGGCTACACCTTC
>TRBD1|TRBV7-2|TRBJ1-1|.
CASSSRTGVFGAFF
TGTGCCAGCAGCTCGCGGACAGGGGTTTTTGGAGCTTTCTTT
>.|TRBV9|TRBJ2-5|.
CASGHLSSGETQYF
TGTGCCAGCGGACATCTTTCTTCTGGGGAGACCCAGTACTTC
>.|TRBV5-1|TRBJ2-3|.
CASSLVGPANTDTQYF
TGCGCCAGCAGCTTGGTTGGTCCAGCGAACACAGATACGCAGTATTTT
>.|TRBV7-6|TRBJ1-1|.
CASSLGAGSNTEAFF
TGTGCCAGCAGCTTAGGGGCAGGGTCAAACACTGAAGCTTTCTTT
>TRBD2|TRBV6-1|TRBJ2-5|.
CASSEGQRGGVTQYF
TGTGCCAGCAGTGAAGGGCAGCGGGGGGGTGTTACCCAGTACTTC
>.|TRBV28|TRBJ2-5|.
CASSLLWGEETQYF
TGTGCCAGCAGTTTGCTATGGGGAGAGGAGACCCAGTACTTC
>TRBD1|TRBV6-5|TRBJ2-2|.
CASSSRGQGRTGELFF
TGTGCCAGCAGTTCGAGGGGACAGGGTCGGACCGGGGAGCTGTTTTTT
>TRBD2|TRBV6-5|TRBJ2-5|.
CAGRSSGLKETQYF
TGTGCCGGCAGATCCTCGGGACTAAAAGAGACCCAGTACTTC
>.|TRBV10-1|TRBJ2-7|once
CASWLWEQYF
TGCGCCAGCTGGCTCTGGGAGCAGTACTTC
>TRBD1|TRBV7-2|TRBJ1-3|few
CASSPTGGSGNTIYF
TGTGCCAGCAGCCCGACAGGGGGCTCTGGAAACACCATATATTTT
>TRBD1|TRBV5-6|TRBJ2-7|few
CASSSPGQGAYEQYF
TGTGCCAGCAGCTCTCCGGGACAGGGGGCCTACGAGCAGTACTTC
>.|TRBV4-2|TRBJ1-3|once
CASSQDRALSGNTIYF
TGTGCCAGCAGCCAAGATCGAGCCCTGAGCGGAAACACCATATATTTT
>TRBD2|TRBV11-2|TRBJ2-2|.
CASSLYFSGGMNTGELFF
TGTGCCAGCAGCTTATATTTTTCGGGAGGAATGAACACCGGGGAGCTGTTTTTT
>TRBD2|TRBV14|TRBJ2-3|few
CASSHGFGGSPDTQYF
TGTGCCAGCAGCCACGGGTTCGGCGGGAGCCCAGATACGCAGTATTTT
>.|TRBV27|TRBJ2-7|.
CASRDLTSSYEQYF
TGTGCCAGCAGGGACCTCACTAGCAGCTACGAGCAGTACTTC
>.|TRBV11-2|TRBJ2-7|.
CASTLSPRIGEQYF
TGTGCCAGCACCCTAAGTCCTAGGATCGGCGAGCAGTACTTC